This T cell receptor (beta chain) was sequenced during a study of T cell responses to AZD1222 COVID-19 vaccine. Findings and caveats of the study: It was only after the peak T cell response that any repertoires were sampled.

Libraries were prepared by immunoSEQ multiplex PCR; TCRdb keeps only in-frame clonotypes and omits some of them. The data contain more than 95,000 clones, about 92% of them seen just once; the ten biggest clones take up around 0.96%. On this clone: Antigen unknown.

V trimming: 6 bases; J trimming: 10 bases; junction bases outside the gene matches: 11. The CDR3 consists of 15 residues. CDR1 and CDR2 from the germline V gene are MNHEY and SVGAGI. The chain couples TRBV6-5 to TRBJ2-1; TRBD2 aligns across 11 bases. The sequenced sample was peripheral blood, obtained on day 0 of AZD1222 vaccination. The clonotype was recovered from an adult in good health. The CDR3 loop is CASRPIAGGPEEQFF. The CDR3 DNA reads TGTGCCAGCAGACCAATAGCGGGAGGGCCGGAGGAGCAGTTCTTC.